The clone carrying this TCR beta chain was observed at least ten times. These data originate in a study of blood T cells in healthy people across ages. With 1 base removed from V and 1 base from J, the gap between germline ends came to 4 bases. The CDR3 has 13 amino acids. In germline, CDR1 is SGHTA, CDR2 FQGNSA. The use of a sample-barcoded 5' primer and a J-beta primer mix characterized a second PCR of roughly 6 to 12 cycles. Each CDR3 protein is one row after TCRdb ran MiXCR on the 5' RACE reads. The data contain about 720,000 distinct CDR3 sequences, 20% to 30% of them singletons. This same sample was also taken into another study, of T cells of mothers and their children.

The V gene is TRBV7-2, the J gene TRBJ1-1; no firm D call. This clonotype was sampled from a boy aged 10-17 years in good health. Sequencing was done on a sample of blood. The CDR3 sequence: CASSLVGNTEAFF. For the CDR3, the DNA is TGTGCCAGCAGCTTAGTAGGGAACACTGAAGCTTTCTTT.